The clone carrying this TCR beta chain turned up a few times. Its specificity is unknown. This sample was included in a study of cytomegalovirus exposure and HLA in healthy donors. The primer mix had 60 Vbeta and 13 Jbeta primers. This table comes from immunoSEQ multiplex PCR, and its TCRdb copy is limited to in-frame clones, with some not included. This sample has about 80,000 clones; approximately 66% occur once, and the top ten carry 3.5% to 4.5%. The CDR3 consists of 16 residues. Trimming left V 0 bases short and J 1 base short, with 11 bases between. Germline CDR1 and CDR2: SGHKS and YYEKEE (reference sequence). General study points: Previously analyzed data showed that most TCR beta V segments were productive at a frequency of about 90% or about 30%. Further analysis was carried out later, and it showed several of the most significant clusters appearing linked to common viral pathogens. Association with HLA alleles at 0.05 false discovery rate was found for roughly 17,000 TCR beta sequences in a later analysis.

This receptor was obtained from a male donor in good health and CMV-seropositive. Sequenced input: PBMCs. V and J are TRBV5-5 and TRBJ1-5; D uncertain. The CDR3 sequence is CASSLDPHLSNQPQHF. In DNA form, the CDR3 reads TGTGCCAGCAGCTTGGACCCTCATCTAAGCAATCAGCCCCAGCATTTT.